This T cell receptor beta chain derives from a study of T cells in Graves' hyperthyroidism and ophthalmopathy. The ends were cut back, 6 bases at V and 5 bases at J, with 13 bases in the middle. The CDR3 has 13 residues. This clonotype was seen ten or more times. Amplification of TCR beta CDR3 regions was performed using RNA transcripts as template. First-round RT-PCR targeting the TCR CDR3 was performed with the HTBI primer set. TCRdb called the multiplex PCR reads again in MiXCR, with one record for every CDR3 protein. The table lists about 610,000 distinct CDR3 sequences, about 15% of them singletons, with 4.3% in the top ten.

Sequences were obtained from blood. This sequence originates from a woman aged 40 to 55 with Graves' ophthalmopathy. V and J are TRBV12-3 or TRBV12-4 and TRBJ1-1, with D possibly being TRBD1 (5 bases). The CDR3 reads CASRNDKGTEAFF. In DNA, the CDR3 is TGTGCCAGCAGGAACGACAAGGGGACTGAAGCTTTCTTT.